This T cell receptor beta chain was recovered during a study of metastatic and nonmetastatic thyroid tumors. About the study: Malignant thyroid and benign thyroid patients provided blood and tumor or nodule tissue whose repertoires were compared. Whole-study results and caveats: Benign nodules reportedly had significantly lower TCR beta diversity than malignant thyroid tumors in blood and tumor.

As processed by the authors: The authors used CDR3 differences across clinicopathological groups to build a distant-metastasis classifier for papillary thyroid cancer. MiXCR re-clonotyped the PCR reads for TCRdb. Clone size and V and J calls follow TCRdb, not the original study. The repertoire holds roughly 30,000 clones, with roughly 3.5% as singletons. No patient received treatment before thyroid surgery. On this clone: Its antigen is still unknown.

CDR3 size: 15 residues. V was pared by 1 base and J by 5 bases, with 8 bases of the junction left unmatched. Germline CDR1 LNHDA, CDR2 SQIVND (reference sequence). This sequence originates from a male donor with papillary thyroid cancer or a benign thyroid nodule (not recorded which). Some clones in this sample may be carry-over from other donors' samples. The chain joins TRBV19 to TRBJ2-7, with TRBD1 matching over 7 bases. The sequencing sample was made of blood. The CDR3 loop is CASSIAQDRTHEQYF. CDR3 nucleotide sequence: TGTGCCAGTAGTATAGCCCAGGACAGGACCCACGAGCAGTACTTC.